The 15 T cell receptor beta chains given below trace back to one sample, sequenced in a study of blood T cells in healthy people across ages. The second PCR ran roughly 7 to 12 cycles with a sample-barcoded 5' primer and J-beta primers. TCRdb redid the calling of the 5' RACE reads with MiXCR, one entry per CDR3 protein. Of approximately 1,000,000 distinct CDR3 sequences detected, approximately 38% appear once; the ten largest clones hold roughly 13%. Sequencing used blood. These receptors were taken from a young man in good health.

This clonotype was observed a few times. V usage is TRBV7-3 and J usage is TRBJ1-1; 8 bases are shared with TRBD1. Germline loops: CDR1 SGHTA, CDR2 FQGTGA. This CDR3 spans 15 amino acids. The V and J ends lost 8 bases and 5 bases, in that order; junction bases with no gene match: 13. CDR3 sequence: CASPSIDRGGTEAFF. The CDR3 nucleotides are TGTGCCAGCCCGAGCATTGACAGGGGTGGAACTGAAGCTTTCTTT.

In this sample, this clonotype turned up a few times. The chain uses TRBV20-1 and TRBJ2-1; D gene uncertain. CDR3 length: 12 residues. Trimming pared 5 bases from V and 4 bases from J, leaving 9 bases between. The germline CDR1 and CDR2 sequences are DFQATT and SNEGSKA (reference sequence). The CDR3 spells CSAPLLYNEQFF. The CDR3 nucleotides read TGCAGTGCTCCCCTACTTTACAATGAGCAGTTCTTC.

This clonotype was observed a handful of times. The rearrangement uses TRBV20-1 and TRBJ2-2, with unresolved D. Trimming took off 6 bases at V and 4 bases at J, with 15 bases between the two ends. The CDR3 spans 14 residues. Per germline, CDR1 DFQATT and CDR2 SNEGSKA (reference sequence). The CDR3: CSARSSASTGELFF. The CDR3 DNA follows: TGCAGTGCCCGGAGTAGTGCGAGCACCGGGGAGCTGTTTTTT.

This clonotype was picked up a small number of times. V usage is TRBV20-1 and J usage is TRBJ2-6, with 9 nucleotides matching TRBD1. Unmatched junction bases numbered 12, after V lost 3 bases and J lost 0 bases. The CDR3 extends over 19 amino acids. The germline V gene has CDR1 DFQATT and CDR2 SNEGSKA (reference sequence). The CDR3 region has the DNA TGCAGTGCTAGGAACTCCTGGGACAGGGAACCCTCTGGGGCCAACGTCCTGACTTTC. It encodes CSARNSWDREPSGANVLTF.

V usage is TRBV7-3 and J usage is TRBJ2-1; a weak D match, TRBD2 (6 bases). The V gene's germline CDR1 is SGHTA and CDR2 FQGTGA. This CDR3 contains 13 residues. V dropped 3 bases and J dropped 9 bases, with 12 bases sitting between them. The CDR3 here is CASSFGEVGEQFF. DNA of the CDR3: TGTGCCAGCAGCTTCGGGGAGGTGGGTGAGCAGTTCTTC.

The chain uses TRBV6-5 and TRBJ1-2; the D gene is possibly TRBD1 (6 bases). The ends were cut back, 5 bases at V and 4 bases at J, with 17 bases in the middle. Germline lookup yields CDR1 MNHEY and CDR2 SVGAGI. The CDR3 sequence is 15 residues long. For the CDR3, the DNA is TGTGCCAGCAGTCCTACACACAGGGCCGCCTATGGCTACACCTTC. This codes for CASSPTHRAAYGYTF.

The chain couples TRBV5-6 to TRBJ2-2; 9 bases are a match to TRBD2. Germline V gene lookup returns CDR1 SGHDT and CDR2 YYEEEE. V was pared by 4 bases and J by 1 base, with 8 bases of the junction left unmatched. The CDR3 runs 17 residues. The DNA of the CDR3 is TGTGCCAGCAGCGTCCCGACTAGCGGACTGAACACCGGGGAGCTGTTTTTT. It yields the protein CASSVPTSGLNTGELFF. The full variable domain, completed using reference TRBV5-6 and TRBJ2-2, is DAGVTQSPTHLIKTRGQQVTLRCSPKSGHDTVSWYQQALGQGPQFIFQYYEEEERQRGNFPDRFSGHQFPNYSSELNVNALLLGDSALYLCASSVPTSGLNTGELFFGEGSRLTVL.

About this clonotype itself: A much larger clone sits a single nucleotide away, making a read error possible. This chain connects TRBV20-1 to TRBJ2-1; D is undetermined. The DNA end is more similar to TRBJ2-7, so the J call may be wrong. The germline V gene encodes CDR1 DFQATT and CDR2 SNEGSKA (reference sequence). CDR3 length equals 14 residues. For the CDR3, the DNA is TGCAGTGCTCACGACGACGCAGATACATACGAGCAGTACTTC. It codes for CSAHDDADTYEQYF.

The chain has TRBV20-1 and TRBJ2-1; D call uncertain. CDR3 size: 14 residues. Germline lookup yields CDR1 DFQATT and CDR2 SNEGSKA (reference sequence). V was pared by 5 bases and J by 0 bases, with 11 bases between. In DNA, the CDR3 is TGCAGTGCTCCTCGCGCGAGCTCCTACAATGAGCAGTTCTTC. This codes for CSAPRASSYNEQFF.

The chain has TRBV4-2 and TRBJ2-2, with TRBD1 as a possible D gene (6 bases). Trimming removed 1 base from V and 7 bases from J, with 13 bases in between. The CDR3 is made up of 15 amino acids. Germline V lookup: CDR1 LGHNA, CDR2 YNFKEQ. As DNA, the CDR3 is TGTGCCAGCAGCCAAGTCCCCACCAGGGGCGGGGAGCTGTTTTTT. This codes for CASSQVPTRGGELFF.

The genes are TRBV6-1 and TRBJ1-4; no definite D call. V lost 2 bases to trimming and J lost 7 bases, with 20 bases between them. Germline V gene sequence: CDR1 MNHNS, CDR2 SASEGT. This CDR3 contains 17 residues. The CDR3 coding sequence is TGTGCCAGCAGTGAACGATTTGTCACAGAGGGTATTGAAAAACTGTTTTTT. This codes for CASSERFVTEGIEKLFF.

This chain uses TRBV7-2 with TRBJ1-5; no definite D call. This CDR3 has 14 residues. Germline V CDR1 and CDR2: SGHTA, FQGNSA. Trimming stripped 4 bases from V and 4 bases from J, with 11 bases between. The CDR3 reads CASSYSAANQPQHF. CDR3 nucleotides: TGTGCCAGCAGCTACAGCGCCGCGAATCAGCCCCAGCATTTT. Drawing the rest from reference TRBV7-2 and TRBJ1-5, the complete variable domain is GAGVSQSPSNKVTEKGKDVELRCDPISGHTALYWYRQSLGQGLEFLIYFQGNSAPDKSGLPSDRFSAERTGGSVSTLTIQRTQQEDSAVYLCASSYSAANQPQHFGDGTRLSIL.

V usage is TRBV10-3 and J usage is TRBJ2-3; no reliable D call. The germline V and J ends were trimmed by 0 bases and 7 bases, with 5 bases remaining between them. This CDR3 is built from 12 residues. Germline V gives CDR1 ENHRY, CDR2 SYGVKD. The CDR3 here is CAISESLYTQYF. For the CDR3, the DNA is TGTGCCATCAGTGAGTCCCTCTATACGCAGTATTTT.

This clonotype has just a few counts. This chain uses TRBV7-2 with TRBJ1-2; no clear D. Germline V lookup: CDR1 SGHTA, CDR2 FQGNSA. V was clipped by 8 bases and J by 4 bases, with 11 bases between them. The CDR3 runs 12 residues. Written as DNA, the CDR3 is TGTGCCAGCTATAAAATCTCCTATGGCTACACCTTC. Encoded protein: CASYKISYGYTF.

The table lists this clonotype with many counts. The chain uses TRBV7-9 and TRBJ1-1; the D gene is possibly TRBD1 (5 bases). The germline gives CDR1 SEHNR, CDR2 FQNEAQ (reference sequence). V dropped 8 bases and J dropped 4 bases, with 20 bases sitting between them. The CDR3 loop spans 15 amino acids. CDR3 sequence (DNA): TGTGCCAGCCAGGGACGGAGGATTGGGCCCACTGAAGCTTTCTTT. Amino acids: CASQGRRIGPTEAFF.